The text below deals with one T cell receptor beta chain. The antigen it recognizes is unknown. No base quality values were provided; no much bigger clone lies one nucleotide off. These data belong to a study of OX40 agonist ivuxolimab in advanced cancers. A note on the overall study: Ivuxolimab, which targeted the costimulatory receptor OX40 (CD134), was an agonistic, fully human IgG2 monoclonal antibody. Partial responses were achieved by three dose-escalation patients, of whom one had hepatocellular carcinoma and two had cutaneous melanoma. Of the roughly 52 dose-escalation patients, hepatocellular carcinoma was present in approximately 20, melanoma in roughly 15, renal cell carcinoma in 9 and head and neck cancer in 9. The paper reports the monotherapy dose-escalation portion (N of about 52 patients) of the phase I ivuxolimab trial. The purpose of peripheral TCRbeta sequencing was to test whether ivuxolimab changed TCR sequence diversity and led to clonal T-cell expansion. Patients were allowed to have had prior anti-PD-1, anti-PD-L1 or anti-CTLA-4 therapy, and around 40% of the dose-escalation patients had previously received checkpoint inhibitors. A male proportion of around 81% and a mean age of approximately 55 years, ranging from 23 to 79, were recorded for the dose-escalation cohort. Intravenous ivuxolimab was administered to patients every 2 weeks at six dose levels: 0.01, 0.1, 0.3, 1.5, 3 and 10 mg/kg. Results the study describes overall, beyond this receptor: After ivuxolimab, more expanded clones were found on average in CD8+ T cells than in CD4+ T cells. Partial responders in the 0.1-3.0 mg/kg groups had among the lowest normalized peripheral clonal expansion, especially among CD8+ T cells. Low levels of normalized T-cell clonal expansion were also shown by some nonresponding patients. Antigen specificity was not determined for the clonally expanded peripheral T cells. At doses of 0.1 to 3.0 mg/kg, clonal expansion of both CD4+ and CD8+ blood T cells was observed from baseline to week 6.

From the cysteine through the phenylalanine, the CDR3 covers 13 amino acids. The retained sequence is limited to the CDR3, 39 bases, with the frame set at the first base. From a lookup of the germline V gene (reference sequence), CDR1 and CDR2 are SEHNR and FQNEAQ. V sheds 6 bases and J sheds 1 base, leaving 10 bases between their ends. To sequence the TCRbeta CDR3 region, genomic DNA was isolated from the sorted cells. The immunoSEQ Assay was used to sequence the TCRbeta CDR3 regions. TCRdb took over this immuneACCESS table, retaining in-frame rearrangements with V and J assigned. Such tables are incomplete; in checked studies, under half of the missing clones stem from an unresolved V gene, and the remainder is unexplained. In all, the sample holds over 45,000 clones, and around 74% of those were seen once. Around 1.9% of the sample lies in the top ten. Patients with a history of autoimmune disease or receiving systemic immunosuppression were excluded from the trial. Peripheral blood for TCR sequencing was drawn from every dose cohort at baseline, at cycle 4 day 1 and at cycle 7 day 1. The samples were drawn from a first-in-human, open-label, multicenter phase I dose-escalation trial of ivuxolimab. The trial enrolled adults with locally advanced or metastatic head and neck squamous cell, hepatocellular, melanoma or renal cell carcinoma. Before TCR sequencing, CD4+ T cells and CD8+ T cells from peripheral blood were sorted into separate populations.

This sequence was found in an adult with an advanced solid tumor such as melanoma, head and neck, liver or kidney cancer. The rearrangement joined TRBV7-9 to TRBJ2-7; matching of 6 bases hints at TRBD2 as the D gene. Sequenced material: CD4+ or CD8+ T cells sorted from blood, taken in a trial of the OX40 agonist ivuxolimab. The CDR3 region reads CASSRSGSYEQYF. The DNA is TGTGCCAGCAGTCGTAGCGGATCCTACGAGCAGTACTTC.